Listed below are T cell receptor beta chains from one sample, sequenced in a study of T cells in Graves' hyperthyroidism and ophthalmopathy. TCRdb re-analysed the multiplex PCR reads in MiXCR, keeping a single row per CDR3 protein. The sample shows 490,000 or so distinct CDR3 sequences, 20% of them seen only once. Sequences were obtained from blood. These receptor sequences come from a man aged 40-49 years with Graves' ophthalmopathy. The CDR3 runs from the conserved cysteine through the conserved F or W. The D gene is left open where the match is weak.

d_call v_call cdr3_aa
. TRBV28 CASSLGLRRNGYTF
. TRBV6-1 CASGRRNTEAFF
. TRBV12-3/TRBV12-4 CASSLIGAEAFF
. TRBV6-1 CASSEARQYF
TRBD1 TRBV29-1 CSVGTAPYEQYF
TRBD1 TRBV29-1 CSARGQGSSGANVLTF
. TRBV5-1 CASSLGVGGLITEAFF
. TRBV20-1 CSAIDSPHIQYF
. TRBV6-1 CASSSRGDNQPQHF
TRBD1 TRBV6-1 CASSYDRGHGYTF